Listed here are 5 T cell receptor beta chains from one sample, sequenced in a study of T cell responses to AZD1222 COVID-19 vaccine. The assay was immunoSEQ multiplex PCR, and TCRdb's table has in-frame clones only and misses some. The table has hundreds of thousands of clones, 93% seen once. Sequencing used peripheral blood, obtained on day 0 of MenACWY control vaccination. The receptor source for this set is an adult in good health.

The V and J genes are TRBV28 and TRBJ2-5, with D perhaps matching TRBD1 or TRBD2 (5 bases each). Germline loops: CDR1 MDHEN, CDR2 SYDVKM. Trimming left V 5 bases short and J 7 bases short, with 29 bases between. CDR3 length: 18 residues. CDR3 residues: CASSLRLIGGAAWGTQYF. The CDR3, as DNA: TGTGCCAGCAGTCTCCGACTAATTGGGGGAGCCGCCTGGGGGACCCAGTACTTC.

J is TRBJ2-3 and V is TRBV10-1, with no clear D. Trimming cost V 3 bases and J 4 bases, with 11 bases left between them. The CDR3 loop spans 14 amino acids. CDR1 is WNHNN, CDR2 SYGVQD, per germline (reference sequence). The CDR3 loop reads CASSDAPVSDTQYF. The CDR3 bases are TGCGCCAGCAGTGATGCACCAGTCTCAGATACGCAGTATTTT.

The CDR3 DNA sequence: TGTGCCAGCAGCTTGAACAGACTAATCTCTGGAAACACCATATATTTT. It encodes CASSLNRLISGNTIYF. This rearrangement joins TRBV7-2 to TRBJ1-3; the D is unclear. Deletions cut 3 bases from V and 0 bases from J, with 12 bases between. Germline V gene data show CDR1 as SGHTA and CDR2 as FQGNSA. The length of the CDR3 is 16 residues.

The chain has TRBV4-1 and TRBJ1-5; TRBD1 agrees at 8 bases. Germline values: CDR1 MGHRA, CDR2 YSYEKL. V gave up 1 base and J gave up 7 bases; unmatched junction bases: 9. The CDR3 length is 16 residues. The CDR3 region is CASSQVVPTGVQPQHF. CDR3 nucleotide sequence: TGCGCCAGCAGCCAAGTAGTTCCGACAGGGGTACAGCCCCAGCATTTT.

The rearrangement joins TRBV20-1 to TRBJ1-2; D not certain. Per germline, CDR1 DFQATT and CDR2 SNEGSKA (reference sequence). V shed 5 bases and J shed 6 bases, with 10 bases lying between them. The length of the CDR3 is 11 residues. This chain's CDR3 is CSARGIDGYTF. The CDR3 DNA reads TGCAGTGCTCGGGGAATCGATGGCTACACCTTC.